This entry features one T cell receptor (beta chain) sequence. Its antigen specificity is not known. No qualities accompany the bases; no much larger clone lies one base away. The data belong to a study of T cell repertoires in cytomegalovirus infection (dated by TCRdb to about 2019). Broadly, across the study: Donor HLA type was relevant to the analysis, because carriage of CMV infection together with the matching HLA type was indicated by public TCR beta signatures. Results the study describes overall, beyond this receptor: In the ex vivo response, HLA-C-restricted CMV-specific TCR beta clonotypes were dominant, and in two of eight donors the single most frequent clonotype came from this HLA-C-restricted group. In both this cohort and an independent approximately 370-donor cohort, the cumulative frequency of public TCR beta family members distinguished carriers of CMV infection plus the relevant HLA type.

TCRdb shows the sequencer as Illumina HiSeq 1500. TCRdb cleaned the public reads at Q25 with fastp, built clones with MiXCR and kept in-frame beta chains. Entries are consolidated by CDR3 protein sequence, retaining the most common genes and DNA. The sample table contains about 6,100 distinct CDR3 sequences; only one count was recorded for 45% to 55% of them. Jointly, the top ten make up roughly nine tenths of the sample. Measured from the cysteine to the phenylalanine, the CDR3 is 10 residues long. Only the CDR3 part of the read is kept: 30 bases, read in frame from the first base. CDR1 and CDR2, looked up from the germline V gene (reference sequence), are MNHNY and SVGAGI. Trimming costs V 5 bases and J 5 bases, and their ends lie 0 bases apart.

The sample comprised PBMCs, sequenced either directly or after in vitro stimulation (not recorded which). The TCR was taken from a human donor in good health (CMV status not recorded). Some clones in this sample may be carry-over from other donors' samples. Here the chain combines TRBV6-6 and TRBJ2-2, with no reliable assignment of the D segment. The CDR3: CASSTGELFF. The DNA sequence is TGTGCCAGCAGTACCGGGGAGCTGTTTTTT.